This T cell receptor (beta chain) was recovered during a study of molecular identifiers for immune sequencing clone quantification. For the study at large: In replicates, RNA from roughly 18,000 or 92,000 naive CD8 cells was split five ways, four sequenced. Study-wide findings and caveats: With a barcode shared among identical TCR molecules, highly expanded clone sizes could be underestimated. Clonotypes topping 20 RNA copies carried over 97% of effector molecules but under 1% of naive ones.

This clonotype showed up many times. The antigen is undetermined. TCRdb recomputed calls from the PCR reads with MiXCR, one row per CDR3 protein. The table has about 640,000 distinct CDR3 sequences, 15% to 20% seen once. Germline loops: CDR1 GTSNPN, CDR2 SVGIG (reference sequence). This CDR3 has 11 residues. The V and J ends lost 0 bases and 5 bases respectively, with 4 bases between them. The receptor was derived from a human donor in good health. Some libraries in this study had Jurkat cell RNA spiked in. Input material: naive CD8+ T cells from blood, with Jurkat cell RNA spiked in. Indicated subset: FACS-sorted CD8+CD4-CCR7+CD45RA+ naive T cells. The chain is built from TRBV30 and TRBJ1-2; the D is unclear. CDR3 DNA: TGTGCCTGGAGTGTAGATTATGGCTACACCTTC. Its translation is CAWSVDYGYTF.